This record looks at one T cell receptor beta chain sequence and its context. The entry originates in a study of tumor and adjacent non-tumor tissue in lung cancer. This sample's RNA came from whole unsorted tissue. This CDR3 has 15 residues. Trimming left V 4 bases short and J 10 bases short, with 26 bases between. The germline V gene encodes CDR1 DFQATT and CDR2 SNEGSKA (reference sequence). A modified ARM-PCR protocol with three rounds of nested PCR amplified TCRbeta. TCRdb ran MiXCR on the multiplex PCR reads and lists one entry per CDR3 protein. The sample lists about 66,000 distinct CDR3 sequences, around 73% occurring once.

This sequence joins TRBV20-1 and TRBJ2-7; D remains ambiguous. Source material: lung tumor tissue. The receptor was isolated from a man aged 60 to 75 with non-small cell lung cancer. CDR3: CSATIAERHRLEQYF. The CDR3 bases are TGCAGTGCTACTATTGCGGAGCGACACAGACTCGAACAGTACTTC.